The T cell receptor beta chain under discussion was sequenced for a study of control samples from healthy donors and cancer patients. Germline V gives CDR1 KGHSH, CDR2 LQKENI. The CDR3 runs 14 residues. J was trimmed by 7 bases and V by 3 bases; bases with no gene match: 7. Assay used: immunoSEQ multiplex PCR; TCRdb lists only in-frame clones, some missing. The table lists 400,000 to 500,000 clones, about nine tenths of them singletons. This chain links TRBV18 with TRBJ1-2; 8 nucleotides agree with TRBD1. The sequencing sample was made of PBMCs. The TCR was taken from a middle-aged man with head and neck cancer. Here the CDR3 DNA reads TGTGCCAGCTCACCTCGCCAGGGGGCCGGTGGCTACACCTTC. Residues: CASSPRQGAGGYTF.